The source of this T cell receptor (beta chain) is a study of OX40 agonist ivuxolimab in advanced cancers. Study information: The patients received agonistic anti-OX40 (CD134) antibody ivuxolimab. Across the patients, intravenous ivuxolimab was delivered every 2 weeks at 0.01 to 10 mg/kg. Earlier anti-PD-1, anti-PD-L1 or anti-CTLA-4 therapy was permitted; 35% to 50% had received some.

The CDR3 has 14 residues. Trimming cost V 6 bases and J 6 bases; bases outside gene matches: 6. CDR1 is SQVTM and CDR2 is ANQGSEA in the germline V gene. Produced via immunoSEQ multiplex PCR; TCRdb's table is partial and in-frame only. The sample includes around 100,000 clones, 89% of them seen just once. About this clone: Its antigen is as yet unknown.

Study observations and caveats: At 0.1 to 3.0 mg/kg, CD4+ and CD8+ blood T cells expanded clonally by week 6.

J is TRBJ2-2 and V is TRBV29-1; TRBD2 matches at 11 bases. The source of this sequence is an adult with an advanced solid tumor such as melanoma, head and neck, liver or kidney cancer. The sample consisted of CD4+ or CD8+ T cells sorted from blood, taken in a trial of the OX40 agonist ivuxolimab. DNA of the CDR3: TGCAGCGTGCGAACTAGCGGGAGTTCCGGGGAGCTGTTTTTT. Amino acids: CSVRTSGSSGELFF.